The present entry profiles one T cell receptor (beta chain) with its context. Antigen unknown. This sample was taken from a study of cytomegalovirus exposure and HLA in healthy donors. Regarding the study as a whole: Analyses of presence/absence relied on an assumption of roughly uniform sequencing depth across donors. Exclusion as indistinguishable affected some V segments, including TRBV6-2 and TRBV6-3. Among TCR beta chains, those listed as cytomegalovirus-associated numbered around 180.

13 Jbeta primers and 60 Vbeta primers were used for the PCR. Using immunoSEQ multiplex PCR, the repertoire was profiled, and TCRdb retains in-frame clones only, with some absent. This table holds roughly 180,000 clones, approximately 81% found once. Trimming stripped 5 bases from V and 6 bases from J, with 19 bases between. Germline CDR1 SEHNR, CDR2 FQNEAQ (reference sequence). The CDR3 extends over 15 amino acids. This chain connects TRBV7-9 to TRBJ1-2; D gene uncertain. Material: PBMCs. The origin of this receptor is a female donor in good health and CMV-seronegative. In DNA form, the CDR3 reads TGTGCCAGCAGCCCAACAACCAGGCGGGAGGATGGCTACACCTTC. Translation: CASSPTTRREDGYTF.